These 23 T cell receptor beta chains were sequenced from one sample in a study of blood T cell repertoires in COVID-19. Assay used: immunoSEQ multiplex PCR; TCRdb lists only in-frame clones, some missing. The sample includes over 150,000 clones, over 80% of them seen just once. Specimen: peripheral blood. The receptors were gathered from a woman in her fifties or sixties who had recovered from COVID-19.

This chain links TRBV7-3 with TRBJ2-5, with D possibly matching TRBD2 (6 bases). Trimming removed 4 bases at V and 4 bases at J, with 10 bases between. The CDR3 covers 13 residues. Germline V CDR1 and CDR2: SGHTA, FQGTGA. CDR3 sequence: CASSSPGLETQYF. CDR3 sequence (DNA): TGTGCCAGCAGCTCCCCGGGACTAGAGACCCAGTACTTC.

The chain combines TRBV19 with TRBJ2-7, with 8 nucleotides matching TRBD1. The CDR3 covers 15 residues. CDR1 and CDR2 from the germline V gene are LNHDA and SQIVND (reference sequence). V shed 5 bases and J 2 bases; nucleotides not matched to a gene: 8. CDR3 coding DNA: TGTGCCAGTAGTGGGCAGGACAGGGCCACCTACGAGCAGTACTTC. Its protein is CASSGQDRATYEQYF.

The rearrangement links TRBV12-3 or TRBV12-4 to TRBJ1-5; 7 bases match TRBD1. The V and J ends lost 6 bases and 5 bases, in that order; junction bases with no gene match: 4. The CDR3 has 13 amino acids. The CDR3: CASRRQGDQPQHF. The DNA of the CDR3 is TGTGCCAGCAGGCGACAGGGAGATCAGCCCCAGCATTTT.

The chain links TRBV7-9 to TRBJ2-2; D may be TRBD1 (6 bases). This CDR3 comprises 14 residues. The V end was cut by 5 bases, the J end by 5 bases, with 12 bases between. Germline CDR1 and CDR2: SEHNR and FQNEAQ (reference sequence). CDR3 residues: CASSGTTGTGELFF. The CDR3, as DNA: TGTGCCAGCAGCGGCACCACAGGGACCGGGGAGCTGTTTTTT.

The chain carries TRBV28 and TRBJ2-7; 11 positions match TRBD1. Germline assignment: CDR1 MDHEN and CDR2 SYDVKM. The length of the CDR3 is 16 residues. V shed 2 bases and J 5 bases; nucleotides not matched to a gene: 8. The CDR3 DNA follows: TGTGCCAGCAGTTTACCCACCGGGACAGGGGGGGACGAGCAGTACTTC. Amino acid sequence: CASSLPTGTGGDEQYF.

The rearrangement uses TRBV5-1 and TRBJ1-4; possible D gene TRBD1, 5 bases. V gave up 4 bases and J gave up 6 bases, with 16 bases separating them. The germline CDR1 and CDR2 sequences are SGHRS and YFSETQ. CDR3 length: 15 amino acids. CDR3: CASSAAGWGYEKLFF. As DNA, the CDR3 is TGCGCCAGCAGCGCAGCAGGGTGGGGCTATGAAAAACTGTTTTTT.

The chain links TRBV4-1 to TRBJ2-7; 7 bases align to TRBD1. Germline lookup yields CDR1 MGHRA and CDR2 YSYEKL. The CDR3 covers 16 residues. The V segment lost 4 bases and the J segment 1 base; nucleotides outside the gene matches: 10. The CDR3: CASSLKPGQLSYEQYF. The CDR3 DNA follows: TGCGCCAGCAGCCTCAAGCCGGGACAGTTGTCCTACGAGCAGTACTTC.

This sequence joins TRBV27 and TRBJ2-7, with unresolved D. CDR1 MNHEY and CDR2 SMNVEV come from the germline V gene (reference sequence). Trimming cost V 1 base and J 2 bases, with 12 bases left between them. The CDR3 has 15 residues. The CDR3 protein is CASSLLARLPYEQYF. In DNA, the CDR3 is TGTGCCAGCAGTTTATTGGCCCGTCTCCCCTACGAGCAGTACTTC.

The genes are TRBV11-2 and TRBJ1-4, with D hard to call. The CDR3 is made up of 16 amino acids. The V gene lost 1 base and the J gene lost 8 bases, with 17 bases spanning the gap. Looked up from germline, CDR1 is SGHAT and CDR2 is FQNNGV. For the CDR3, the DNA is TGTGCCAGCAGCTTAGGGGCCCAGGTGGGCCTAGAAAAACTGTTTTTT. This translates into CASSLGAQVGLEKLFF.

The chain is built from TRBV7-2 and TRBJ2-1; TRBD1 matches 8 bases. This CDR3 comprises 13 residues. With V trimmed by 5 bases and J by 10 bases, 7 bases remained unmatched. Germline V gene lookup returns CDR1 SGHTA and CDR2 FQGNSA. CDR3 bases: TGTGCCAGCAGCCCGGACAGGGTCAGGGAGCAGTTCTTC. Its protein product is CASSPDRVREQFF.

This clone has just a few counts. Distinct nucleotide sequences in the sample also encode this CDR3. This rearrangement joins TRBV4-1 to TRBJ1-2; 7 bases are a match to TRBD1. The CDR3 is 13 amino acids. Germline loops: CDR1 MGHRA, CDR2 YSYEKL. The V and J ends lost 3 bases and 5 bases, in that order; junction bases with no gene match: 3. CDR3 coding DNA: TGCGCCAGCAGCCAGGGACAGCTTTATGGCTACACCTTC. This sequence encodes CASSQGQLYGYTF.

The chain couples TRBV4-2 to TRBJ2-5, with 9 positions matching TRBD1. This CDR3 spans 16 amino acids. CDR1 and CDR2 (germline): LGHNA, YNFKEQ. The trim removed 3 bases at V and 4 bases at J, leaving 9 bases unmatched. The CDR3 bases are TGTGCCAGCAGCCAGCTACAGGGGGCGCGGGGAGAGACCCAGTACTTC. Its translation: CASSQLQGARGETQYF.

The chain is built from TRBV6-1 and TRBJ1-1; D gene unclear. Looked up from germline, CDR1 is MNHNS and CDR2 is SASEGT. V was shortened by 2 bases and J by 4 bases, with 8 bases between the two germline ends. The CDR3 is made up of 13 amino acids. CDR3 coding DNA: TGTGCCAGCAGTGAACAGGCTACCACTGAAGCTTTCTTT. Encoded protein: CASSEQATTEAFF.

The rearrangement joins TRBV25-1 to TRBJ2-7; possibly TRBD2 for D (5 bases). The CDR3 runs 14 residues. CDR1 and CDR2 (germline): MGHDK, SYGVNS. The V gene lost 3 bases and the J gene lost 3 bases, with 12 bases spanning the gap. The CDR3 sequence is CASSEPGNLYEQYF. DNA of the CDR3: TGTGCCAGCAGTGAGCCGGGGAATCTCTACGAGCAGTACTTC.

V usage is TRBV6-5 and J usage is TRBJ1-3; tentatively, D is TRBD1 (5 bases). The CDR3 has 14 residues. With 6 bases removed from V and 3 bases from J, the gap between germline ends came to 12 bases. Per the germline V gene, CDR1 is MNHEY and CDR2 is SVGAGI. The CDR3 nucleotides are TGTGCCAGCAGATCCAGGGAAAATGGAAACACCATATATTTT. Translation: CASRSRENGNTIYF.

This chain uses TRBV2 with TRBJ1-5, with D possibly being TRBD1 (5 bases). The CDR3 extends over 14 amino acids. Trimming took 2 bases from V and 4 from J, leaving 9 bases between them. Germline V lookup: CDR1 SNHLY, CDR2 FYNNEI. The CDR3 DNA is TGTGCCAGCAGTGAACAGGGATTAAATCAGCCCCAGCATTTT. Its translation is CASSEQGLNQPQHF. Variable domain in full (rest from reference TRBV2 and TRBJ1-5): EPEVTQTPSHQVTQMGQEVILRCVPISNHLYFYWYRQILGQKVEFLVSFYNNEISEKSEIFDDQFSVERPDGSNFTLKIRSTKLEDSAMYFCASSEQGLNQPQHFGDGTRLSIL.

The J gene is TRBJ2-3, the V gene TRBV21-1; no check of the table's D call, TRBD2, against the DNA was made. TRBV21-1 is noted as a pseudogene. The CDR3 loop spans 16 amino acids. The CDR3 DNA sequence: TGTGCCAGCAGCAAACCCCCTAGTTTTATCTCAGATACGCAGTATTTT. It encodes CASSKPPSFISDTQYF.

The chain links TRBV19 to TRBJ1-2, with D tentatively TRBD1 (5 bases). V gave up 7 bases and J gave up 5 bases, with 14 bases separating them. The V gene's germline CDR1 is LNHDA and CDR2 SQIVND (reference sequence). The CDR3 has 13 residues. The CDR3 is CASTRQPSYGYTF. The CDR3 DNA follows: TGTGCCAGTACCCGACAGCCGAGTTATGGCTACACCTTC. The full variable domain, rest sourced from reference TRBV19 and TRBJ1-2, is DGGITQSPKYLFRKEGQNVTLSCEQNLNHDAMYWYRQDPGQGLRLIYYSQIVNDFQKGDIAEGYSVSREKKESFPLTVTSAQKNPTAFYLCASTRQPSYGYTFGSGTRLTVV.

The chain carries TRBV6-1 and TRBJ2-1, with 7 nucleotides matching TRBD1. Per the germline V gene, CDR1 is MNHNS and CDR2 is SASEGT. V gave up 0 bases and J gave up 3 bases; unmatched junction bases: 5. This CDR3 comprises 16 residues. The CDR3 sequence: CASSEAETGIYNEQFF. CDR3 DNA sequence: TGTGCCAGCAGTGAAGCGGAGACAGGGATCTACAATGAGCAGTTCTTC.

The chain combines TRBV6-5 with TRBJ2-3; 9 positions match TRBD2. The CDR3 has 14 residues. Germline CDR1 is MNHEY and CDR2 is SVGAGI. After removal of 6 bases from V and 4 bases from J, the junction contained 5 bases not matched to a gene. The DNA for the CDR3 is TGTGCCAGCAGCTCCGGGACTAGCCCAGATACGCAGTATTTT. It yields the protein CASSSGTSPDTQYF.

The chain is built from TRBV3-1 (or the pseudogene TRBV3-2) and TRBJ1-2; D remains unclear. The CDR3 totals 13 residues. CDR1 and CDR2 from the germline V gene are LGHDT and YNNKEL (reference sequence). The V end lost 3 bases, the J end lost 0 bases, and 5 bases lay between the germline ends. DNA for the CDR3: TGTGCCAGCAGCCATGCTACTAACTATGGCTACACCTTC. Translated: CASSHATNYGYTF.

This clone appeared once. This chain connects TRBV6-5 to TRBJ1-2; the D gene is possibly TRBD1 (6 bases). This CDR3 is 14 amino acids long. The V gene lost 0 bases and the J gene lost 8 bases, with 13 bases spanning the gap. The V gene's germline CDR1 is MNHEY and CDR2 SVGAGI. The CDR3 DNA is TGTGCCAGCAGTTACTCCGGGGGGGCGGGAGGCTACACCTTC. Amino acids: CASSYSGGAGGYTF.

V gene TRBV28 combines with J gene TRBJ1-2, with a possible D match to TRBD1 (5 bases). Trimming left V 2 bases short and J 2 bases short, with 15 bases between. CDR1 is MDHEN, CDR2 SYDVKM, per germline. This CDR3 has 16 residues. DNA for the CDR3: TGTGCCAGCAGTTTAGGAATTAGGGGAATAAACTATGGCTACACCTTC. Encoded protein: CASSLGIRGINYGYTF.